This T cell receptor (beta chain) is from a study of metastatic and nonmetastatic thyroid tumors. Study details: A comparison of repertoires was made across blood and tumor or nodule tissue from malignant and benign thyroid patients.

In the study's own analysis: Differences in CDR3 between clinicopathological groups were drawn on to build a classifier intended to discriminate distant-metastatic papillary thyroid cancer patients. TCRdb re-called the PCR reads through MiXCR. TCRdb assigned the V and J calls; the authors' analysis was not used. The sample carries under 30,000 clones, about 4% recorded once. No treatment of any kind had been given to any patient before thyroid surgery. V was pared by 6 bases and J by 7 bases, with 17 bases of the junction left unmatched. CDR1 is SGHTA, CDR2 FQGNSA, per germline. The CDR3 sequence is 18 residues long. This clone was seen only a few times.

The sample comprised blood. This chain connects TRBV7-2 to TRBJ2-3; the match to TRBD2 covers 12 bases. The sequence was obtained from a female donor with papillary thyroid cancer or a benign thyroid nodule (not recorded which). Some clones in this sample may be carry-over from other donors' samples. The DNA for the CDR3 is TGTGCCAGCAGAACATACCTGAGACTAGCGGGAGTTAAGAATACGCAGTATTTT. Its protein is CASRTYLRLAGVKNTQYF.